Listed here is a single T cell receptor (beta chain). Antigen: not known. The data belong to a study of human T cells and chemical hapten exposure. Study as a whole: The study sensitized with 2% DPC on a roughly 2 cm by roughly 2 cm patch of upper inner arm skin. DPC (0.01%) was patch tested on the upper back and read at 6 days.

Time point: pre-sensitization, week 0. As to treatment: therapeutic diphenylcyclopropenone sensitization with weekly scalp DPC. This CDR3 spans 14 amino acids. CDR1 SQVTM and CDR2 ANQGSEA come from the germline V gene. Trimming removed 5 bases from V and 8 bases from J; junction bases left unmatched: 9. Individual cDNA molecules in this library carried unique molecular identifiers. TCRdb called the RACE reads again in MiXCR, with one record for every CDR3 protein. The table includes under 300,000 distinct CDR3 sequences, more than 6.5% detected once. Study findings and constraints: The presence of alopecia in the donors means their immune response may differ from healthy people's.

The sequence was obtained from a middle-aged woman with alopecia areata. Some clones in this sample may be carry-over from other donors' samples. This chain links TRBV29-1 with TRBJ2-3, with 11 nucleotides matching TRBD2. Source: whole blood, taken in connection with sensitization to the hapten diphenylcyclopropenone (DPC). The CDR3: CSVRPLAGEGTQYF. As DNA, the CDR3 is TGCAGCGTTCGTCCACTAGCGGGAGAAGGTACGCAGTATTTT.